This T cell receptor (beta chain) was documented in a study of blood T cell repertoires in COVID-19. Looking at the study overall: The origin of the acute and convalescent COVID-19 samples was the United States, Italy and Spain. Sources were T cells, B-cell-depleted T cells, or PBMCs; the material itself was cDNA or gDNA.

From germline, CDR1 is KGHSH and CDR2 LQKENI. V lost 4 bases to trimming and J lost 2 bases, with 8 bases between them. The CDR3 spans 13 residues. In the study's own analysis: Quantification of nucleated cells was approximated via reference gene primer amplification. Using immunoSEQ multiplex PCR, the repertoire was profiled, and TCRdb retains in-frame clones only, with some absent. The V and J calls and clone size are taken from that table; D and trimming were inferred from the DNA. The data contain 360,000 or so clones, 89% of them singletons. Recruits, aged roughly 18 to 95 years, lived in 24 US areas.

V and J are TRBV18 and TRBJ1-1; D might be TRBD1 (5 bases). The TCR sequence derives from a woman aged 25 to 39 who had recovered from COVID-19. Specimen: PBMCs or T cells enriched from blood (not recorded which). The CDR3 loop reads CASSHDSNTEAFF. DNA for the CDR3: TGTGCCAGCTCACACGACAGTAACACTGAAGCTTTCTTT.